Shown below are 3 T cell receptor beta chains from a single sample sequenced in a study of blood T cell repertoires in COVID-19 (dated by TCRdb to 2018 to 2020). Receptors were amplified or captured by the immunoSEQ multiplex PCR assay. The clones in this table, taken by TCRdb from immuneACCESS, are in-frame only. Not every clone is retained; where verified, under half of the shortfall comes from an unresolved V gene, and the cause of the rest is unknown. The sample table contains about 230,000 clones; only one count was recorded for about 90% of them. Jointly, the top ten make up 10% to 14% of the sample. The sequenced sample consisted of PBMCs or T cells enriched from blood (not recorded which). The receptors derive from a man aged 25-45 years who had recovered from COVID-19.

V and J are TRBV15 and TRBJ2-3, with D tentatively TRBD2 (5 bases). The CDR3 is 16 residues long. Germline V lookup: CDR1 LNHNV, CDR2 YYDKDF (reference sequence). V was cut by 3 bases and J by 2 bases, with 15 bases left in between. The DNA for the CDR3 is TGTGCCACCAGCAGTGAGCGGAGTTTTTTCACAGATACGCAGTATTTT. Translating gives CATSSERSFFTDTQYF.

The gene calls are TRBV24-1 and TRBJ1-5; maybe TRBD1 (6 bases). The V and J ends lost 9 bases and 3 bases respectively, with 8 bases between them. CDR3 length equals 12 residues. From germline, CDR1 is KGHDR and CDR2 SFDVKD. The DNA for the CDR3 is TGTGCCACCCAGGGGTCCAATCAGCCCCAGCATTTT. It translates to CATQGSNQPQHF.

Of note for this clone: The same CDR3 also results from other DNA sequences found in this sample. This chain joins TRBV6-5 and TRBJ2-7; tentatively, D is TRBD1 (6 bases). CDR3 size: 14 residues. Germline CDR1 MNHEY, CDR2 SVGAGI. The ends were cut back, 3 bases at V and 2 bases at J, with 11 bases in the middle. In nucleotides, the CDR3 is TGTGCCAGCAGTTATTCGACAGGCGCCTACGAGCAGTACTTC. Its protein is CASSYSTGAYEQYF.